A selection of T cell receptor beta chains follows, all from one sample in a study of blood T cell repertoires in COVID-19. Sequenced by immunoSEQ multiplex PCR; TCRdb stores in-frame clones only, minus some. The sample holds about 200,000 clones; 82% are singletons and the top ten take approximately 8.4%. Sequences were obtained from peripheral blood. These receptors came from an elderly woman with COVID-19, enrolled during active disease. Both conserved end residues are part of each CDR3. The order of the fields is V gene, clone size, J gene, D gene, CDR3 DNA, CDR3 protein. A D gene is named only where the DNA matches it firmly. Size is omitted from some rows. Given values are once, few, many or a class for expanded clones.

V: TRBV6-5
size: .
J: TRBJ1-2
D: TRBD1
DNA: TGTGCCAGCAGTTACTCAACAGGGGGAGGAGGCTACACCTTC
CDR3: CASSYSTGGGGYTF

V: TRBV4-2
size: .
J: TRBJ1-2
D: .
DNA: TGTGCCAGCAGCCAAGACCACAGCACGGACTATGGCTACACCTTC
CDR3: CASSQDHSTDYGYTF

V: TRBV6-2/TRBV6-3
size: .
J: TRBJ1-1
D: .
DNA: TGTGCCAGCAGTTACCAGGGCTACGCTTTCTTT
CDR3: CASSYQGYAFF

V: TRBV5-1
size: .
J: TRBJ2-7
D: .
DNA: TGCGCCAGCACTCCTCATGAGGGGGGGGCCAACGAGCAGTACTTC
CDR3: CASTPHEGGANEQYF

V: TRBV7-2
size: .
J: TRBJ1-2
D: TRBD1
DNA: TGTGCCAGCAGCTTAGCGGCAGGGGGGCCTTGCACCTTC
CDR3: CASSLAAGGPCTF

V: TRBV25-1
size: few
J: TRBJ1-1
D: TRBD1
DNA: TGTGCCAGCAGCCCGTCCCCGGGACAGGGGTTTATGAACACTGAAGCTTTCTTT
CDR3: CASSPSPGQGFMNTEAFF

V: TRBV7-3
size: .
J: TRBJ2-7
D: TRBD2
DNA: TGTGCCAGCAGCCTCATAGCGGGGGGGCCACACGAGCAGTACTTC
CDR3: CASSLIAGGPHEQYF

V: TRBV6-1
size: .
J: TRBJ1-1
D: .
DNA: TGTGCCAGCAGTGATGAATCCATAGGGGTGGGCACTGAAGCTTTCTTT
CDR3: CASSDESIGVGTEAFF

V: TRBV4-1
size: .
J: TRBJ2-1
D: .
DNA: TGCGCCAGCAGCCAAGGACGAGTACGGGTATACAATGAGCAGTTCTTC
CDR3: CASSQGRVRVYNEQFF

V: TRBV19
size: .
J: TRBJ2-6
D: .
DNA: TGTGCCAGTAGAGGGGGGGGCACTGGGGCCAACGTCCTGACTTTC
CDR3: CASRGGGTGANVLTF

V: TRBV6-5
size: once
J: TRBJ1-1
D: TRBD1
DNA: TGTGCCAGCAGTTACGACCGGGACAGGGGGGAAGCTTTCTTT
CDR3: CASSYDRDRGEAFF

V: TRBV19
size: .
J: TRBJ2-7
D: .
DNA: TGTGCCAGTAGTCTTAACCAGGGGTACGAGCAGTACTTC
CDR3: CASSLNQGYEQYF

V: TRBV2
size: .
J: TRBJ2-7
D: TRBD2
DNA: TGTGCCAGCAGTGAAGAGGGGAGGGTAGCGGCAGATTTC
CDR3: CASSEEGRVAADF

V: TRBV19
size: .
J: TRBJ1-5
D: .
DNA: TGTGCCAGTAGTATAGCAGGGGTGGGGGTTAGTCAGCCCCAGCATTTT
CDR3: CASSIAGVGVSQPQHF

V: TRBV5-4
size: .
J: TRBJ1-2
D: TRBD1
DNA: TGTGCCAGCAGCCACGTACAGGGGGCGACTAACTATGGCTACACCTTC
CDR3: CASSHVQGATNYGYTF

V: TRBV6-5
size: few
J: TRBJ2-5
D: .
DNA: TGTGCCAGCAGTAAGTCCGGTGCCTCGGAGACCCAGTACTTC
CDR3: CASSKSGASETQYF

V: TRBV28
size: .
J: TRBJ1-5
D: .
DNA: TGTGCCAGCAGCCGGAGATCCCAGCCCCAGCATTTT
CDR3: CASSRRSQPQHF

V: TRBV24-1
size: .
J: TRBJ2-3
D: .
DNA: TGTGCCACCAGTAAACAGAGCCCTAGCACAGATACGCAGTATTTT
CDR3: CATSKQSPSTDTQYF

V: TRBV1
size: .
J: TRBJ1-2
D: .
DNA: TGCACCAGCAGCCAAAAAGTTCACAGGGGGACGTATGGCTACACCTTC
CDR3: CTSSQKVHRGTYGYTF

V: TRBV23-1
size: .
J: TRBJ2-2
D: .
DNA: TGCGCAGGGGGGGGCAGGCTGTTTTTT
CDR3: CAGGGRLFF

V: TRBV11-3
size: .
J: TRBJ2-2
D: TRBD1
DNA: TGTGCCAGCAGCTTAGGCCCGGACAGGGGCGGCACCGGGGAGCTGTTTTTT
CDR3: CASSLGPDRGGTGELFF

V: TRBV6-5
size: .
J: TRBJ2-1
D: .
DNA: TGTGCCAGCAGCCAGTGGATCAGGGGCAATGAGCAGTTCTTC
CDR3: CASSQWIRGNEQFF

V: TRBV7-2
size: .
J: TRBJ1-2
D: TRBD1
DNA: TGTGCCAGCAGCATAGACAGGGCCCCTAACTATGGCTACACCTTC
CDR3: CASSIDRAPNYGYTF

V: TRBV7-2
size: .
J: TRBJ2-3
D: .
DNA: TGTGCCAGCAGCTCAGAGGCGGGAGATACGCAGTATTTT
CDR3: CASSSEAGDTQYF

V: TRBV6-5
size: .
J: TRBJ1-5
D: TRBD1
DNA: TGTGCCAGCAGTTCGGGACAGGGTCTTAGCAATCAGCCCCAGCATTTT
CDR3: CASSSGQGLSNQPQHF

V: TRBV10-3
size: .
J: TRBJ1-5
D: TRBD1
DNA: TGTGCCATCAGTGATAGACAGGGAAATCAGCCCCAGCATTTT
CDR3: CAISDRQGNQPQHF

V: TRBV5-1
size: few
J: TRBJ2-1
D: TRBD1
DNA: TGCGCCAGCAGCTTGGATCCGGGACAGACTCGCCCTCGTTACAATGAGCAGTTCTTC
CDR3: CASSLDPGQTRPRYNEQFF

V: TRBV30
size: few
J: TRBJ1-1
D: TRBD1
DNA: TGTGCCGGAAACAGGGGAATCACTGAAGCTTTCTTT
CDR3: CAGNRGITEAFF

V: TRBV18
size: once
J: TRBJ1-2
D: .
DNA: TGTGCCAGCTCACCCTCTCCAGGGACTAACTATGGCTACACCTTC
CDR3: CASSPSPGTNYGYTF

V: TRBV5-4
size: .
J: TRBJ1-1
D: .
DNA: TGTGCCAGCAGCTTGCAGGGCCCGAACACTGAAGCTTTCTTT
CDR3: CASSLQGPNTEAFF

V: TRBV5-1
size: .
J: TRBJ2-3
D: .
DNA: TGCGCCAGCAGCCCGACGGGACTTTCGCGAAATACGCAGTATTTT
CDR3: CASSPTGLSRNTQYF

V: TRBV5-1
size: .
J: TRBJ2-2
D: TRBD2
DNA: TGCGCCAGCAGCGATACCGGGACTAGCTTAAACGGGGAGCTGTTTTTT
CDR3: CASSDTGTSLNGELFF

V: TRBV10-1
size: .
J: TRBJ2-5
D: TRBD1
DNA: TGCGCCAGCAGTGAGGGCGGACAGGGCCAAGAGACCCAGTACTTC
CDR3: CASSEGGQGQETQYF

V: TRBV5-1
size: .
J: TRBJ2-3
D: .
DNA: TGCGCCTGCAGCTTGGGTGGGGGGGCCACAGATACGCAGTATTTT
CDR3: CACSLGGGATDTQYF

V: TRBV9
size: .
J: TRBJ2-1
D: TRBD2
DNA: TGTGCCAGCAGCGTATCCCTCGGGGGGGCGAGGAATGAGCAGTTCTTC
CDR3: CASSVSLGGARNEQFF

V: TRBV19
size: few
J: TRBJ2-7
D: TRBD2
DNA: TGTGCCAGTAGTATAGTTTCGGGACTAGCGGGAAGCCAGTACTTC
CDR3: CASSIVSGLAGSQYF

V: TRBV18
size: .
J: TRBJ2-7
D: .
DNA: TGTGCCAGCTCACCTAGCCTGACGGTGGGCTACGAGCAGTACTTC
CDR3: CASSPSLTVGYEQYF

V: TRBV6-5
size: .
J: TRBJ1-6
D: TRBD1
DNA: TGTGCCAGCAGTTACTCTCGACAGGGCGCACCCCTCCACTTT
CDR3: CASSYSRQGAPLHF

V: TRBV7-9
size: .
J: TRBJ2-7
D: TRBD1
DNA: TGTGCCAGCAGCTTAGGCGACAACAGGGGCCTTTCCTACGAGCAGTACTTC
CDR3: CASSLGDNRGLSYEQYF

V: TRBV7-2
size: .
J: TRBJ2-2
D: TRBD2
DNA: TGTGCCAGCAGGGCTAGCGGGGGGCACACCGGGGAGCTGTTTTTT
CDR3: CASRASGGHTGELFF

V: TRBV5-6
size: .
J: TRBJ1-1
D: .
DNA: TGTGCCAGCAGCTTGAGGGGGAAGAACACTGAAGCTTTCTTT
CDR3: CASSLRGKNTEAFF

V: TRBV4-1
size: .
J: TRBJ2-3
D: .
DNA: TGCGCCAGCAATGACATGAGAGATACGCAGTATTTT
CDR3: CASNDMRDTQYF

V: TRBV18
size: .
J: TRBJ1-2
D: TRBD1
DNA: TGTGCCAGCTCACCCAACAGGGGGACCCTAGCTAACTATGGCTACACCTTC
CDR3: CASSPNRGTLANYGYTF

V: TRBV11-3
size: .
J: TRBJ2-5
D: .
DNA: TGTGCCAGCAGCCCATTCAGGGAAGAGACCCAGTACTTC
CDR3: CASSPFREETQYF

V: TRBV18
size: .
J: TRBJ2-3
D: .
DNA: TGTGCCAGCTCACCGGACAGTATTGGCACAGATACGCAGTATTTT
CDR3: CASSPDSIGTDTQYF

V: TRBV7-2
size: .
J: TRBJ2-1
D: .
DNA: TGTGCCAGCAGCTTAGTCCCAGGCTCCTACAATGAGCAGTTCTTC
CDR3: CASSLVPGSYNEQFF

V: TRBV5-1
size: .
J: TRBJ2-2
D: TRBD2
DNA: TGCGCCAGCAGCTTAGGACTAGCGGGGGCGAACACCGGGGAGCTGTTTTTT
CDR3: CASSLGLAGANTGELFF

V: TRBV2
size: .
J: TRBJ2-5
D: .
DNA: TGTGCCAGCATGGGGCACACCCAAGAGACCCAGTACTTC
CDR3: CASMGHTQETQYF

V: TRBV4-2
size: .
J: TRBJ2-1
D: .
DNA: TGTGCCAGCAGCTCCAGCTCGGCGGGGTGGAATGAGCAGTTCTTC
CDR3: CASSSSSAGWNEQFF

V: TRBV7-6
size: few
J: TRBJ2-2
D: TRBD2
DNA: TGTGCCAGCAGCTTAGGACTAGCTCAACACCGGAGCACCGGGGAGCTGTTTTTT
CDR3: CASSLGLAQHRSTGELFF

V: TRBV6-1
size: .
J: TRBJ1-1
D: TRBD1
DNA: TGTGCCAGCAGTGGCGGTCTACTGACAGGGACCACTGAAGCTTTCTTT
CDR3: CASSGGLLTGTTEAFF

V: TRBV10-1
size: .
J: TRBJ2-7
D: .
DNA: TGCGCCAGCAGCAGCGAGATGAATGTCCCCCTGCCATTTGTTGGCGAGCAGTACTTC
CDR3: CASSSEMNVPLPFVGEQYF

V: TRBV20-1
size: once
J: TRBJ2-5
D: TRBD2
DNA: TGCAGTGCTAATGACAAGCGGGGAGTTCGGGAGACCCAGTACTTC
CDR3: CSANDKRGVRETQYF

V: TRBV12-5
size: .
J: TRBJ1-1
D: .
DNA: TGTGCTAGTGGTTGGAAGATATCACAAGGGGACACTGAAGCTTTCTTT
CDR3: CASGWKISQGDTEAFF

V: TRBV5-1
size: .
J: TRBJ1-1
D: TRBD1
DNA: TGCGCCAGCAGCGGAGGGACAGGGGGCACTGAAGCTTTCTTT
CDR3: CASSGGTGGTEAFF

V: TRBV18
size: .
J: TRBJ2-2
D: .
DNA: TGTGCCAGCTCACCACCGGGACATAACACCGGGGAGCTGTTTTTT
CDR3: CASSPPGHNTGELFF

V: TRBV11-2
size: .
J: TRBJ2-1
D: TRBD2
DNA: TGTGCCAGCAGCTTAGGGAGGGGACTAGCGGGAGCCTACAATGAGCAGTTCTTC
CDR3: CASSLGRGLAGAYNEQFF

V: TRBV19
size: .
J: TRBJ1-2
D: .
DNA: TGTGCCAGTAGTATTTTGCCAGGGGATGGCTACACCTTC
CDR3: CASSILPGDGYTF

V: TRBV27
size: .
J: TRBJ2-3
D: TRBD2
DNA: TGTGCCAGCAGCCTAGCGGCTAGCACAGATACGCAGTATTTT
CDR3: CASSLAASTDTQYF

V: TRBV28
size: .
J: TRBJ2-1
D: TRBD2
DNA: TGTGCCAGCATCTCCTCCTCCCTGCGGCGGGGGAATGAGCAGTTCTTC
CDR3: CASISSSLRRGNEQFF